Listed below are T cell receptor beta chains from one sample, sequenced in a study of blood T cell repertoires in COVID-19. Generated by immunoSEQ multiplex PCR, the TCRdb table keeps only in-frame clones and is missing some. The sample gives 250,000 to 350,000 clones, approximately 90% of which show up once; approximately 9% is in the top ten. The sample was PBMCs or T cells enriched from blood (not recorded which). The source of these receptors is a woman aged 18-30 years who had recovered from COVID-19. CDR3s include the opening cysteine and the closing phenylalanine or tryptophan. Each record gives: CDR3 protein, CDR3 DNA, clone size, V gene, J gene, D gene. A D gene is named only where the DNA matches it firmly. For some rows the clone size is stated as once, few or many, or as a class when expanded; others skip it.

CDR3 protein: CASSLEAGETYEQYF
CDR3 DNA: TGCGCCAGCAGCTTGGAGGCGGGGGAGACCTACGAGCAGTACTTC
clone size: .
V gene: TRBV5-1
J gene: TRBJ2-7
D gene: TRBD2

CDR3 protein: CASSQGLWNTIYF
CDR3 DNA: TGTGCCAGCAGCCAGGGACTTTGGAACACCATATATTTT
clone size: .
V gene: TRBV4-2
J gene: TRBJ1-3
D gene: .

CDR3 protein: CASSDSITAGELFF
CDR3 DNA: TGTGCCAGCAGTGACTCTATTACGGCCGGGGAGCTGTTTTTT
clone size: once
V gene: TRBV6-4
J gene: TRBJ2-2
D gene: .

CDR3 protein: CASSPTSGTYNEQFF
CDR3 DNA: TGTGCCAGCAGCCCGACTAGCGGGACGTACAATGAGCAGTTCTTC
clone size: .
V gene: TRBV9
J gene: TRBJ2-1
D gene: TRBD2

CDR3 protein: CASSGNAGGNYGYTF
CDR3 DNA: TGTGCCAGCAGTGGAAACGCAGGGGGCAACTATGGCTACACCTTC
clone size: .
V gene: TRBV27
J gene: TRBJ1-2
D gene: TRBD1

CDR3 protein: CASRTGGTGDNQPQHF
CDR3 DNA: TGTGCCAGCAGGACCGGCGGTACAGGGGACAATCAGCCCCAGCATTTT
clone size: .
V gene: TRBV27
J gene: TRBJ1-5
D gene: TRBD1

CDR3 protein: CASSLTGPGGSPLHF
CDR3 DNA: TGCGCCAGCAGCCTCACAGGGCCGGGGGGTTCACCCCTCCACTTT
clone size: .
V gene: TRBV5-1
J gene: TRBJ1-6
D gene: .

CDR3 protein: CASSLPAGVNQPQHF
CDR3 DNA: TGTGCCAGCAGTTTACCCGCAGGGGTCAATCAGCCCCAGCATTTT
clone size: .
V gene: TRBV28
J gene: TRBJ1-5
D gene: .

CDR3 protein: CASSEAAGGPDTQYF
CDR3 DNA: TGTGCCAGCAGTGAAGCAGCGGGGGGGCCAGATACGCAGTATTTT
clone size: many
V gene: TRBV6-1
J gene: TRBJ2-3
D gene: TRBD2

CDR3 protein: CAWSVLTSGWYQETQYF
CDR3 DNA: TGTGCCTGGAGTGTACTTACTAGCGGGTGGTACCAAGAGACCCAGTACTTC
clone size: .
V gene: TRBV30
J gene: TRBJ2-5
D gene: TRBD2

CDR3 protein: CASSPGQAWRDTDTQYF
CDR3 DNA: TGTGCCAGCAGCCCGGGACAGGCTTGGAGGGATACAGATACGCAGTATTTT
clone size: .
V gene: TRBV28
J gene: TRBJ2-3
D gene: TRBD1

CDR3 protein: CASKRTGEFRALHF
CDR3 DNA: TGTGCCAGCAAGAGGACAGGGGAATTCAGGGCCCTCCACTTT
clone size: .
V gene: TRBV27
J gene: TRBJ1-6
D gene: TRBD1

CDR3 protein: CASSGTAWDGYTF
CDR3 DNA: TGTGCCAGCAGCGGGACAGCCTGGGATGGCTACACCTTC
clone size: .
V gene: TRBV2
J gene: TRBJ1-2
D gene: TRBD1

CDR3 protein: CASSRTDEQYF
CDR3 DNA: TGTGCCAGCAGCCGAACGGACGAGCAGTACTTC
clone size: once
V gene: TRBV3-1/TRBV3-2
J gene: TRBJ2-7
D gene: .

CDR3 protein: CASFGQGGSPLHF
CDR3 DNA: TGTGCCAGCTTCGGACAGGGTGGTTCACCCCTCCACTTT
clone size: .
V gene: TRBV28
J gene: TRBJ1-6
D gene: TRBD1

CDR3 protein: CASSLYRGGYSPLHF
CDR3 DNA: TGTGCCAGCAGTTTATATCGGGGGGGCTATTCACCCCTCCACTTT
clone size: .
V gene: TRBV27
J gene: TRBJ1-6
D gene: .

CDR3 protein: CASSEPTGAEAFF
CDR3 DNA: TGCGCCAGCAGCGAACCAACAGGGGCTGAAGCTTTCTTT
clone size: few
V gene: TRBV5-1
J gene: TRBJ1-1
D gene: TRBD1

CDR3 protein: CASSSNSGGRETQYF
CDR3 DNA: TGTGCCAGCAGCTCCAACAGCGGGGGTCGGGAGACCCAGTACTTC
clone size: .
V gene: TRBV7-7
J gene: TRBJ2-5
D gene: TRBD2